The 7 T cell receptor beta chains presented below share a single source sample, sequenced in a study of shared clonotypes between healthy human individuals. Assay used: immunoSEQ multiplex PCR; TCRdb lists only in-frame clones, some missing. This table holds some 2,000,000 clones, roughly 95% found once. Source material: naive CD4+ T cells sorted from blood. Indicated subset: CD45RA+ positively selected. These receptors all stem from a man younger than 30 in good health.

The V gene is TRBV6-6, the J gene TRBJ1-5; D unresolved. Trimming removed 7 bases at V and 0 bases at J, with 7 bases between. In germline, CDR1 is MNHNY, CDR2 SVGAGI (reference sequence). The CDR3 loop spans 13 amino acids. The CDR3 protein is CASTPPSNQPQHF. The CDR3 DNA reads TGTGCCAGCACCCCCCCTAGCAATCAGCCCCAGCATTTT.

V and J are TRBV5-4 and TRBJ2-1; 7 bases are a match to TRBD2. There are 14 residues in the CDR3. The germline CDR1 and CDR2 sequences are SGHNT and YYREEE (reference sequence). V dropped 1 base and J dropped 5; count of bases not matched to a gene: 3. CDR3 DNA sequence: TGTGCCAGCAGCTTGCCGGGGGGACACAATGAGCAGTTCTTC. The encoded protein is CASSLPGGHNEQFF.

As regards this clone: This CDR3 is also generated by other DNA sequences in the sample. This chain connects TRBV30 to TRBJ1-1; a weak D match, TRBD1 (6 bases). The CDR3 loop spans 13 amino acids. CDR1 and CDR2 (germline): GTSNPN, SVGIG (reference sequence). The ends were cut back, 3 bases at V and 2 bases at J, with 10 bases in the middle. The CDR3 coding sequence is TGTGCCTGGAGCGTCAGGGGAAACACTGAAGCTTTCTTT. This gives the protein CAWSVRGNTEAFF.

The genes are TRBV7-2 and TRBJ1-1, with 7 bases fitting TRBD1. CDR1 SGHTA and CDR2 FQGNSA come from the germline V gene. V shed 5 bases and J 0 bases; nucleotides not matched to a gene: 6. The CDR3 is made up of 15 amino acids. The CDR3 DNA sequence: TGTGCCAGCAGCCCGCGACAGGGCATGAACACTGAAGCTTTCTTT. Translation gives CASSPRQGMNTEAFF.

The V gene is TRBV5-1, the J gene TRBJ1-1; D unresolved. Per the germline V gene, CDR1 is SGHRS and CDR2 is YFSETQ. The V end lost 0 bases, the J end lost 4 bases, and 16 bases lay between the germline ends. The CDR3 has 16 amino acids. The CDR3 protein is CASSLASGGPGTEAFF. The DNA for the CDR3 is TGCGCCAGCAGCTTGGCCTCGGGAGGGCCGGGCACTGAAGCTTTCTTT.

V is TRBV7-2 and J is TRBJ1-6; D perhaps matches TRBD1 (5 bases). CDR3 length equals 15 residues. Between the trimmed V and J ends, which lost 5 bases and 3 bases, there was a span of 11 bases. Germline CDR1 and CDR2: SGHTA and FQGNSA. CDR3 coding DNA: TGTGCCAGCAGCCCAACCAGGGTCTATAATTCACCCCTCCACTTT. Translated, it gives CASSPTRVYNSPLHF.

In nucleotides, the CDR3 is TGTGCCTGGAGTGTACCGGTGAGCTCCTATAATTCACCCCTCCACTTT. Amino acid sequence: CAWSVPVSSYNSPLHF. V usage is TRBV30 and J usage is TRBJ1-6; D remains unclear. The CDR3 is 16 residues long. Germline V gene sequence: CDR1 GTSNPN, CDR2 SVGIG (reference sequence). The V gene lost 0 bases and the J gene lost 0 bases, with 9 bases spanning the gap.